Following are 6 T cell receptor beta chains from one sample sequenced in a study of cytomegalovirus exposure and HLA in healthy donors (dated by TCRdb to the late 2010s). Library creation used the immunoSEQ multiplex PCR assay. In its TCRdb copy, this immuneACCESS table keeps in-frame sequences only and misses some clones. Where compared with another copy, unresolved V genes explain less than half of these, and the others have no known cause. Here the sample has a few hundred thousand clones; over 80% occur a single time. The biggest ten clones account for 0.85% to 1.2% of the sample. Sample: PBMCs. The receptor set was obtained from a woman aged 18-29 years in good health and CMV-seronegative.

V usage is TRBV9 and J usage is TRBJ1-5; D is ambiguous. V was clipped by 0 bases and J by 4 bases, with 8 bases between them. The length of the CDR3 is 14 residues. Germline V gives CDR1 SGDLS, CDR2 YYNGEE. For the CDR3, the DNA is TGTGCCAGCAGCGTAGAAGCGGGGAATCAGCCCCAGCATTTT. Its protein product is CASSVEAGNQPQHF.

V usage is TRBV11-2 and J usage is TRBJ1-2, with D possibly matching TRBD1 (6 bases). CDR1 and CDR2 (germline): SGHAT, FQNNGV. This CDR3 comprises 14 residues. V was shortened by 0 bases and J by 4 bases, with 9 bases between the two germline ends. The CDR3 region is CASSLEAGAYGYTF. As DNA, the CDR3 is TGTGCCAGCAGCTTAGAGGCAGGGGCCTATGGCTACACCTTC.

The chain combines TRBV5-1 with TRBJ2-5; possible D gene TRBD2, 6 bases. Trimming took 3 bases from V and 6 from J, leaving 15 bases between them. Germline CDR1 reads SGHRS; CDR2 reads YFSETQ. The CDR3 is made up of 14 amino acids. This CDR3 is CASSSSGDRKTQYF. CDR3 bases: TGCGCCAGCAGCTCCTCGGGGGATCGGAAGACCCAGTACTTC.

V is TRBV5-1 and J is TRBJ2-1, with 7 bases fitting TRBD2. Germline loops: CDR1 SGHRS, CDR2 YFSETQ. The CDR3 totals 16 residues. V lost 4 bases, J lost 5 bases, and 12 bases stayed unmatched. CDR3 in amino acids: CASSLLLARGNNEQFF. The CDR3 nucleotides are TGCGCCAGCAGCCTACTACTAGCGAGGGGTAACAATGAGCAGTTCTTC.

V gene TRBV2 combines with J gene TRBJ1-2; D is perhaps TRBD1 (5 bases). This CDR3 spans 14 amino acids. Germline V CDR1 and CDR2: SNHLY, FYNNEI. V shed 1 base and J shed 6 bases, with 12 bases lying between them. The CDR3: CASSEEVWGNGYTF. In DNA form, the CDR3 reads TGTGCCAGCAGTGAAGAGGTGTGGGGCAATGGCTACACCTTC.

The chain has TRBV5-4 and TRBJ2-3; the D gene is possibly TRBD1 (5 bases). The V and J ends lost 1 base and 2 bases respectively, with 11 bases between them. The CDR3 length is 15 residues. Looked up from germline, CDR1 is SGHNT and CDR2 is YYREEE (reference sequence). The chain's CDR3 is CASSLFTGSTDTQYF. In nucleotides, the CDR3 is TGTGCCAGCAGCTTGTTCACAGGATCCACAGATACGCAGTATTTT.